One sample yielded the 8 T cell receptor beta chains listed below, sequenced in a study of blood T cell repertoires in COVID-19. Method: immunoSEQ multiplex PCR; TCRdb's copy keeps in-frame clones and lacks some. The sample holds more than 150,000 clones, approximately 80% seen once. The specimen sequenced was peripheral blood. The receptors here all came from a woman in her fifties or sixties with acute or convalescent COVID-19.

This clone showed up just a few times. This chain links TRBV19 with TRBJ2-7; 7 bases are shared with TRBD2. J lost 3 bases, V lost 3 bases, and 8 bases had no gene match. The CDR3 is made up of 15 amino acids. The germline V gene encodes CDR1 LNHDA and CDR2 SQIVND (reference sequence). DNA of the CDR3: TGTGCCAGTAGTATCTGGCCTAGCGGCGTCTACGAGCAGTACTTC. Translated: CASSIWPSGVYEQYF. The full variable domain, its missing parts supplied by reference TRBV19 and TRBJ2-7, is DGGITQSPKYLFRKEGQNVTLSCEQNLNHDAMYWYRQDPGQGLRLIYYSQIVNDFQKGDIAEGYSVSREKKESFPLTVTSAQKNPTAFYLCASSIWPSGVYEQYFGPGTRLTVT.

The chain uses TRBV2 and TRBJ2-7; TRBD2 matches at 8 bases. Germline CDR1 is SNHLY and CDR2 is FYNNEI. Trimming at V came to 10 bases and at J to 6 bases, leaving 11 bases not matched to a gene. This CDR3 region has 13 residues. The CDR3 sequence: CAIAGLGQGEQYF. The CDR3 bases are TGTGCCATCGCGGGACTAGGACAAGGCGAGCAGTACTTC.

This rearrangement joins TRBV6-2 or TRBV6-3 to TRBJ2-4, with D maybe TRBD1 (6 bases). The CDR3 runs 19 residues. The ends were cut back, 5 bases at V and 0 bases at J, with 23 bases in the middle. In germline, CDR1 is MNHEY, CDR2 SVGEGT. CDR3 in DNA: TGTGCCAGCAGTCAACCGGACAGAATAACAATACTAGCCAAAAACATTCAGTACTTC. It is translated as CASSQPDRITILAKNIQYF.

The V call is TRBV7-3, the J call TRBJ1-2; D gene unclear. CDR1 and CDR2 from the germline V gene are SGHTA and FQGTGA. The CDR3 consists of 13 residues. V was shortened by 5 bases and J by 4 bases, with 11 bases between the two germline ends. The CDR3 DNA follows: TGTGCCAGCAGCCGGATTGCGGGCTATGGCTACACCTTC. It yields the protein CASSRIAGYGYTF.

This chain uses TRBV11-3 with TRBJ1-4, with TRBD1 matching over 8 bases. Germline loops: CDR1 SGHNT, CDR2 YENEEA. Losses at the gene ends were 5 bases for V and 2 bases for J; bases not matched to a gene: 4. The CDR3 runs 15 residues. As DNA, the CDR3 is TGTGCCAGCAGCCCTCGGACAGGGACTAATGAAAAACTGTTTTTT. As protein: CASSPRTGTNEKLFF.

The chain joins TRBV13 to TRBJ2-1; unclear D gene. Trimming left V 5 bases short and J 7 bases short, with 15 bases between. Germline-derived CDR1 and CDR2 are PRHDT and FYEKMQ (reference sequence). The CDR3 consists of 14 residues. This CDR3 reads CASSTKTLRNEQFF. DNA of the CDR3: TGTGCCAGCAGCACTAAGACTCTTCGGAATGAGCAGTTCTTC.

The chain recombines TRBV3-1 (or the pseudogene TRBV3-2) with TRBJ2-2, with TRBD2 matching over 7 bases. V dropped 1 base and J dropped 4; count of bases not matched to a gene: 3. CDR1 is LGHDT and CDR2 is YNNKEL in the germline V gene (reference sequence). This CDR3 is built from 15 residues. CDR3 sequence: CASSQGEGITGELFF. The CDR3 bases are TGTGCCAGCAGCCAAGGGGAGGGCATCACCGGGGAGCTGTTTTTT.

The chain combines TRBV28 with TRBJ1-5; D is possibly TRBD1 (5 bases). Trimming removed 2 bases from V and 6 bases from J, with 14 bases in between. Germline CDR1 reads MDHEN; CDR2 reads SYDVKM. This CDR3 spans 15 amino acids. This CDR3 reads CASSLGRGLVQPQHF. The DNA for the CDR3 is TGTGCCAGCAGTTTAGGTAGGGGTTTAGTTCAGCCCCAGCATTTT.